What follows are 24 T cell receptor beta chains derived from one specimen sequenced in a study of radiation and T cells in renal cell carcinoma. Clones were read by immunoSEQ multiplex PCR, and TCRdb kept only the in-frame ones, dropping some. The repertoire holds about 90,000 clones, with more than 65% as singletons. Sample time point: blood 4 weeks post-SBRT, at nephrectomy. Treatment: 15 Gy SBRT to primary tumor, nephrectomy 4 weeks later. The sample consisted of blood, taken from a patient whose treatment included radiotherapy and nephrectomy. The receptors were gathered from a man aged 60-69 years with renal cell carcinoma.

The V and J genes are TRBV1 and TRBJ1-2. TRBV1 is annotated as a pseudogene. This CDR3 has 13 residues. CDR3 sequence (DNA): TGCACCAGCAGCCCCCCGAGAGCCTATGGCTACACCTTC. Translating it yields CTSSPPRAYGYTF.

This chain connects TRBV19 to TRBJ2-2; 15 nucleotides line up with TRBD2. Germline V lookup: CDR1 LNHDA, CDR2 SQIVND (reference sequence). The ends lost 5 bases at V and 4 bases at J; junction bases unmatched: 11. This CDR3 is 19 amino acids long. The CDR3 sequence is CASSWLGLAGGRATGELFF. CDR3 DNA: TGTGCCAGTAGTTGGCTAGGACTAGCGGGAGGGAGGGCCACCGGGGAGCTGTTTTTT.

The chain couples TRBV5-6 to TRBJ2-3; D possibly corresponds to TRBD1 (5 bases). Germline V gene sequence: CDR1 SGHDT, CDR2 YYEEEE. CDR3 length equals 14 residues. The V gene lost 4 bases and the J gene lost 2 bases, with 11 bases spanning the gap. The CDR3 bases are TGTGCCAGCAGCATCGTGGACAACACAGATACGCAGTATTTT. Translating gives CASSIVDNTDTQYF. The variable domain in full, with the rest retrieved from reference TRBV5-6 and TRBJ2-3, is DAGVTQSPTHLIKTRGQQVTLRCSPKSGHDTVSWYQQALGQGPQFIFQYYEEEERQRGNFPDRFSGHQFPNYSSELNVNALLLGDSALYLCASSIVDNTDTQYFGPGTRLTVL.

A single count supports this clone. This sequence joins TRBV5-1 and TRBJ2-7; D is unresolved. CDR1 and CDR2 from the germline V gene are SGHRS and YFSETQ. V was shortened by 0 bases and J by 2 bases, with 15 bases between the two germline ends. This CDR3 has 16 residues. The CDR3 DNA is TGCGCCAGCAGCTTGGAAGGCTCACCGAGCCCCTACGAGCAGTACTTC. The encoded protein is CASSLEGSPSPYEQYF.

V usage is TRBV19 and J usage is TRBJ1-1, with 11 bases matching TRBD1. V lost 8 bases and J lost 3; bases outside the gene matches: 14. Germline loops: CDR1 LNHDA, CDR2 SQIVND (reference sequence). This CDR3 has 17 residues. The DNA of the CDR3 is TGTGCCAGTGGGCCCCTCTCTGGACAGGGGGCGGACACTGAAGCTTTCTTT. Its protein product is CASGPLSGQGADTEAFF.

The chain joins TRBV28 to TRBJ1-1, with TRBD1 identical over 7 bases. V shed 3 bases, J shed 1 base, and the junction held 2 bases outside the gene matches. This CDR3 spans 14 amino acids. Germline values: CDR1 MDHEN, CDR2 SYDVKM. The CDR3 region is CASSFTGANTEAFF. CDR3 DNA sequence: TGTGCCAGCAGTTTTACAGGGGCGAACACTGAAGCTTTCTTT.

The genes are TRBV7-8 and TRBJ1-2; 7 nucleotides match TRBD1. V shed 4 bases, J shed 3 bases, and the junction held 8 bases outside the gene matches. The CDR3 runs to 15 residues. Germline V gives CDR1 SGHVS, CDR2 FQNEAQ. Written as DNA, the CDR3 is TGTGCCAGCAGCTCGGACAGGAGGGGATACTATGGCTACACCTTC. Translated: CASSSDRRGYYGYTF.

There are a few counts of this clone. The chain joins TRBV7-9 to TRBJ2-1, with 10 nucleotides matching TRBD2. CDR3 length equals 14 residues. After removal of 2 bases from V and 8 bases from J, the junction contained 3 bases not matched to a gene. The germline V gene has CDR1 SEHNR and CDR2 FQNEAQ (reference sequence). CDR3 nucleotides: TGTGCCAGCAGCTTAACTAGCGGGATCGATGAGCAGTTCTTC. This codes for CASSLTSGIDEQFF.

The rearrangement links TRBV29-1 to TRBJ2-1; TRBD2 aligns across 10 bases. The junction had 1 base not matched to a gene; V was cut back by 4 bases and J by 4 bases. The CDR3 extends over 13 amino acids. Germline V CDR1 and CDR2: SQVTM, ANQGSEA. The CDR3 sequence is CSVATSGYNEQFF. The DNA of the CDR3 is TGCAGCGTTGCGACTAGCGGGTACAATGAGCAGTTCTTC.

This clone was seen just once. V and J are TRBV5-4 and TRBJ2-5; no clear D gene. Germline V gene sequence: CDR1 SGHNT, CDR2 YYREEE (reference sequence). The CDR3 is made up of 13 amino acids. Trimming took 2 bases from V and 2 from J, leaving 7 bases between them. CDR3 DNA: TGTGCCAGCAGCTTCTCTATACAAGAGACCCAGTACTTC. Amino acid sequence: CASSFSIQETQYF.

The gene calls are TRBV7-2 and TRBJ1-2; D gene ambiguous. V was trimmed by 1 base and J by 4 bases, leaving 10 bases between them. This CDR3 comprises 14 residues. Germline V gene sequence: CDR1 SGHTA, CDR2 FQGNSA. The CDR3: CASSLDWAIYGYTF. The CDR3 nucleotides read TGTGCCAGCAGCTTAGACTGGGCGATCTATGGCTACACCTTC.

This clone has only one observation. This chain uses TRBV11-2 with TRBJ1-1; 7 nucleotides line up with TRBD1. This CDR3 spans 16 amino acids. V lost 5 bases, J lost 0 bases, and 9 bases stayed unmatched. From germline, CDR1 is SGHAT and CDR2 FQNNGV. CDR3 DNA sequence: TGTGCCAGCAGCGCCCAGGGGGGGGTGTTGAACACTGAAGCTTTCTTT. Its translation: CASSAQGGVLNTEAFF.

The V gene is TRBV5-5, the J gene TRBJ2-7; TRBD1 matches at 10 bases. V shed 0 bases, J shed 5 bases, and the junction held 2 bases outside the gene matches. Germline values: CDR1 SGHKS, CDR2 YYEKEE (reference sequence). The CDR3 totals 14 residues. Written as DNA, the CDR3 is TGTGCCAGCAGCTTGGGGACAGGGGGTAACGAGCAGTACTTC. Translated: CASSLGTGGNEQYF. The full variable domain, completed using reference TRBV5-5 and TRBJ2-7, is DAGVTQSPTHLIKTRGQQVTLRCSPISGHKSVSWYQQVLGQGPQFIFQYYEKEERGRGNFPDRFSARQFPNYSSELNVNALLLGDSALYLCASSLGTGGNEQYFGPGTRLTVT.

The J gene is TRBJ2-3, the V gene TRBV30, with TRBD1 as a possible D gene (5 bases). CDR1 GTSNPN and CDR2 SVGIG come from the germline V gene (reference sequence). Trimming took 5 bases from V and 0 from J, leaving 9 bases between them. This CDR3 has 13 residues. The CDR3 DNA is TGTGCCTGGGGCCCAGGGAGCACAGATACGCAGTATTTT. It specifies CAWGPGSTDTQYF.

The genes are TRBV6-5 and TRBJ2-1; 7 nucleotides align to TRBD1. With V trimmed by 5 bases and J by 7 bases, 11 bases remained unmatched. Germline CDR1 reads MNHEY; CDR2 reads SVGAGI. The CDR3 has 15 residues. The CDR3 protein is CASSRDRPTRNEQFF. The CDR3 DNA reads TGTGCCAGCAGTCGGGACAGACCTACAAGGAATGAGCAGTTCTTC.

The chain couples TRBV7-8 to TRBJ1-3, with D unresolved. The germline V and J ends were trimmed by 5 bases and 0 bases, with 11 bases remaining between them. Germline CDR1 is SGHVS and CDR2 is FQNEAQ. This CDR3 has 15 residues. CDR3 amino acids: CASSRPGSSGNTIYF. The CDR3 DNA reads TGTGCCAGCAGCCGACCCGGCAGCTCTGGAAACACCATATATTTT.

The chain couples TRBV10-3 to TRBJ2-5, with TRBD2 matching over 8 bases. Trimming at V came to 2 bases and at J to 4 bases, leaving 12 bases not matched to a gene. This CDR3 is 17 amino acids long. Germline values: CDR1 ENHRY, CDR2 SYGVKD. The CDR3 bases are TGTGCCATCAGTGAGCCCTTAGCGGGAATAGACCCAGAGACCCAGTACTTC. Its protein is CAISEPLAGIDPETQYF.

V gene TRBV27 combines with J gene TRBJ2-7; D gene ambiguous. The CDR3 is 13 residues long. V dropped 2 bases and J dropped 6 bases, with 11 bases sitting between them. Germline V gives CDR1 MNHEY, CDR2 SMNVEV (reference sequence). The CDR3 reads CASSLDPFLEQYF. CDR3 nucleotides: TGTGCCAGCAGTTTAGACCCATTTCTCGAGCAGTACTTC.

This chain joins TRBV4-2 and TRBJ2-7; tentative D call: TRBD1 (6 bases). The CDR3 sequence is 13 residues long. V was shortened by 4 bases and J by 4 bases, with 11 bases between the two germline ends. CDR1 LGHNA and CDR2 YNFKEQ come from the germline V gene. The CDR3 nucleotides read TGTGCCAGCAGCCCCGGGACACTTTACGAGCAGTACTTC. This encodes CASSPGTLYEQYF.

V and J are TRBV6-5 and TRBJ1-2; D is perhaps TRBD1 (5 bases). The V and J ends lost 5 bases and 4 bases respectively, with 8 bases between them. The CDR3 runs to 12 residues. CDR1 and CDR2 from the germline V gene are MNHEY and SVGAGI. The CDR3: CASSPQGYGYTF. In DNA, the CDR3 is TGTGCCAGCAGTCCGCAGGGCTATGGCTACACCTTC.

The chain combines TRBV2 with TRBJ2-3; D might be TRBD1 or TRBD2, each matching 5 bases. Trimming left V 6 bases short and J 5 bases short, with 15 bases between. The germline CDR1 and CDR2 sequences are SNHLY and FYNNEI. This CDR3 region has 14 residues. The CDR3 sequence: CASRAGTAVDTQYF. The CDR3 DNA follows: TGTGCCAGCAGGGCAGGGACGGCGGTAGATACGCAGTATTTT.

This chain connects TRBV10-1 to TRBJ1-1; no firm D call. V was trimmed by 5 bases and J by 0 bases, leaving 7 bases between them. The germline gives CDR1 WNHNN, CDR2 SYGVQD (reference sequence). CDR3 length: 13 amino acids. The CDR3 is CASSRNMNTEAFF. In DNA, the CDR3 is TGCGCCAGCAGTAGAAATATGAACACTGAAGCTTTCTTT.

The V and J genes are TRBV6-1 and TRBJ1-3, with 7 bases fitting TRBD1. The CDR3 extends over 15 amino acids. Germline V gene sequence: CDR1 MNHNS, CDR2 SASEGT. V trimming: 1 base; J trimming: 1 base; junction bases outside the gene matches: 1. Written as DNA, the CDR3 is TGTGCCAGCAGTGAAGTCAGGGGGTCTGGAAACACCATATATTTT. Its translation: CASSEVRGSGNTIYF.

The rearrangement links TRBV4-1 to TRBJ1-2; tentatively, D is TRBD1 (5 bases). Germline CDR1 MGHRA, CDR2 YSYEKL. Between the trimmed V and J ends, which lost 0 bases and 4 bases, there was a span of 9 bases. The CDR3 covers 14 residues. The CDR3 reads CASSQDQTAYGYTF. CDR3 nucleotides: TGCGCCAGCAGCCAAGATCAGACAGCCTATGGCTACACCTTC.